This TCR beta chain was documented in a study of vaccination effects on CD4 cells after COVID-19. Whole-study results and caveats: By a late point after vaccination, infection- and vaccine-induced clones had shrunk markedly through clonal contraction. Early post-infection timepoints were missing from the study, which also had few convalescent patients.

About this clone itself: Its antigen is not known.

The table came from immunoSEQ multiplex PCR; TCRdb's copy has only in-frame clones and leaves some out. The sample contains 55,000 to 70,000 clones, 81% of which appear only once. Looked up from germline, CDR1 is SGHKS and CDR2 is YYEKEE (reference sequence). CDR3 size: 14 residues. With V trimmed by 4 bases and J by 4 bases, 3 bases remained unmatched. Before sequencing, viral peptide pools were used by the ViraFEST assay to expand antigen-specific CD4+ T cells. Following culture for ten to eleven days, CD4+ T cells were isolated. At days 3 and 7, half of the medium was exchanged for IL-2 medium. The chain uses TRBV5-5 and TRBJ2-3; 10 nucleotides agree with TRBD1. The sequence was collected from a human donor who received a COVID-19 vaccine. The sequencing here drew on CD4+ T cells from PBMCs cultured with HCoV-229E spike peptides, taken before COVID-19 vaccination. CDR3 DNA sequence: TGTGCCAGCAGCCCGACAGGGGGCCCAGATACGCAGTATTTT. Its protein product is CASSPTGGPDTQYF. The whole variable domain, remainder taken from reference TRBV5-5 and TRBJ2-3, is DAGVTQSPTHLIKTRGQQVTLRCSPISGHKSVSWYQQVLGQGPQFIFQYYEKEERGRGNFPDRFSARQFPNYSSELNVNALLLGDSALYLCASSPTGGPDTQYFGPGTRLTVL.